Presented here are 32 T cell receptor beta chains from one specimen sequenced in a study of CD8 T cells in ankylosing spondylitis. Each CDR3 protein gets one entry after TCRdb re-called the 5' RACE reads with MiXCR. The repertoire holds 150,000 or so distinct CDR3 sequences, with around 32% as singletons. Sequenced sample: synovial fluid, either unsorted or a sorted T cell fraction (not recorded which). The receptors were sampled from a male donor with ankylosing spondylitis.

This clonotype was recorded a few times. The chain has TRBV4-2 and TRBJ1-4; TRBD1 aligns across 10 bases. V lost 5 bases, J lost 8 bases, and 11 bases stayed unmatched. CDR3 length: 16 residues. Germline loops: CDR1 LGHNA, CDR2 YNFKEQ. CDR3 protein: CASSTTTGTGAEKLFF. In DNA form, the CDR3 reads TGTGCCAGCAGCACCACGACCGGGACAGGGGCGGAAAAACTGTTTTTT.

CDR3 in amino acids: CASRRAGGSTGELFF. In DNA, the CDR3 is TGTGCCAGCAGACGAGCGGGAGGATCCACCGGGGAGCTGTTTTTT. The V and J genes are TRBV12-3 or TRBV12-4 and TRBJ2-2, with 9 bases lining up with TRBD2. The CDR3 covers 15 residues. Trimming cost V 6 bases and J 4 bases; bases outside gene matches: 6.

The rearrangement uses TRBV4-2 and TRBJ2-5, with a possible D match to TRBD1 (5 bases). Germline V lookup: CDR1 LGHNA, CDR2 YNFKEQ. Trimming stripped 2 bases from V and 5 bases from J, with 12 bases between. The length of the CDR3 is 14 residues. CDR3 region: CASSQKQGGETQYF. The CDR3 bases are TGTGCCAGCAGCCAAAAGCAGGGTGGGGAGACCCAGTACTTC.

This clonotype has more than one count but fewer than ten. The CDR3 sequence: CASLTQGPNTGELFF. Here the CDR3 DNA reads TGTGCCAGCCTAACACAGGGACCGAACACCGGGGAGCTGTTTTTT. This chain uses TRBV5-6 with TRBJ2-2, with D perhaps matching TRBD1 (6 bases). V lost 7 bases and J lost 0, with 13 bases in between. The CDR3 spans 15 residues. Per the germline V gene, CDR1 is SGHDT and CDR2 is YYEEEE.

The chain recombines TRBV5-1 with TRBJ2-1, with 7 bases fitting TRBD1. The CDR3 runs 16 residues. Trimming at V came to 0 bases and at J to 3 bases, leaving 6 bases not matched to a gene. Germline V gives CDR1 SGHRS, CDR2 YFSETQ. CDR3 region: CASSLGGGQYYNEQFF. As DNA, the CDR3 is TGCGCCAGCAGCTTGGGAGGGGGCCAGTACTACAATGAGCAGTTCTTC.

V gene TRBV12-3 or TRBV12-4 combines with J gene TRBJ2-7, with a tentative D call TRBD2 (6 bases). Deletions cut 1 base from V and 2 bases from J, with 12 bases between. The CDR3 covers 15 residues. The chain's CDR3 is CASSLGGRTTYEQYF. As DNA, the CDR3 is TGTGCCAGCAGTTTAGGTGGGCGGACTACCTACGAGCAGTACTTC.

A word on this clonotype: Since a much larger clone is just one base distant, this may be a read error. The chain has TRBV20-1 and TRBJ2-1; unclear D gene. This CDR3 spans 13 amino acids. V lost 1 base and J 0 bases, leaving 4 bases between the germline ends. Germline V gives CDR1 DFQATT, CDR2 SNEGSKA (reference sequence). The CDR3 here is CSARASSYNEQFF. CDR3 DNA: TGCAGTGCTAGAGCGAGCTCCTACAATGAGCAGTTCTTC.

The chain employs TRBV12-3 or TRBV12-4 and TRBJ2-7; the match to TRBD2 covers 10 bases. The CDR3 has 15 residues. Losses at the gene ends were 4 bases for V and 4 bases for J; bases not matched to a gene: 7. Written as DNA, the CDR3 is TGTGCCAGCAGTTCACCGGGACTAGCGACTTACGAGCAGTACTTC. Encoded protein: CASSSPGLATYEQYF.

This clonotype was counted a few times. One end of the junction varies from germline; a read error may be responsible. The chain is built from TRBV7-7 and TRBJ2-2, with D possibly being TRBD1 or TRBD2 (7 bases each). This CDR3 is 15 amino acids long. Germline CDR1 SSHAT, CDR2 FNYEAQ (reference sequence). CDR3 sequence reads: CASNFDREGTGELFF. CDR3 bases: TGTGCTAGCAACTTCGACAGGGAGGGGACCGGGGAGCTGTTTTTT.

This chain connects TRBV12-3 or TRBV12-4 to TRBJ2-2, with 13 bases that match TRBD2. The CDR3 has 15 residues. The junction had 4 bases not matched to a gene; V was cut back by 6 bases and J by 6 bases. The CDR3 spells CASSSGLAGAGELFF. Here the CDR3 DNA reads TGTGCCAGCAGCTCAGGACTAGCGGGGGCCGGGGAGCTGTTTTTT.

The chain recombines TRBV5-1 with TRBJ1-1; D gene uncertain. V lost 4 bases and J lost 4, with 17 bases in between. CDR1 is SGHRS and CDR2 is YFSETQ in the germline V gene. The CDR3 sequence is 15 residues long. CDR3: CASSLRPDQATEAFF. The DNA of the CDR3 is TGCGCCAGCAGCCTGCGTCCCGATCAGGCCACTGAAGCTTTCTTT.

Note on this clonotype: A read error may explain this, as a much larger clone is one base away. The chain couples TRBV4-3 to TRBJ1-1; no clear D. Trimming stripped 4 bases from V and 0 bases from J, with 6 bases between. The CDR3 is 13 amino acids. Germline CDR1 reads LGHNA; CDR2 reads YSLEER. For the CDR3, the DNA is TGCGCCAGCAGCCGAAATATGAACACTGAAGCTTTCTTT. It encodes CASSRNMNTEAFF.

The chain uses TRBV30 and TRBJ1-3; 7 bases are shared with TRBD1. This CDR3 comprises 15 residues. Germline CDR1 reads GTSNPN; CDR2 reads SVGIG (reference sequence). After removal of 1 base from V and 2 bases from J, the junction contained 5 bases not matched to a gene. Here the CDR3 reads CAWSAGTAAGNTIYF. The CDR3 coding sequence is TGTGCCTGGAGTGCCGGGACAGCGGCTGGAAACACCATATATTTT.

This rearrangement joins TRBV5-1 to TRBJ2-7, with a weak D call TRBD2 (6 bases). CDR3 length: 15 amino acids. Germline CDR1 is SGHRS and CDR2 is YFSETQ. V gave up 0 bases and J gave up 3 bases, with 13 bases separating them. The CDR3 spells CASSLGGTGDYEQYF. The CDR3 DNA reads as TGCGCCAGCAGCTTGGGGGGGACTGGAGACTACGAGCAGTACTTC.

The chain recombines TRBV4-1 with TRBJ1-4; tentative D call: TRBD1 (5 bases). CDR1 and CDR2 (germline): MGHRA, YSYEKL. The CDR3 totals 15 residues. The germline V and J ends were trimmed by 1 base and 4 bases, with 10 bases remaining between them. This CDR3 is CASSQVYRSNEKLFF. The CDR3 DNA sequence: TGCGCCAGCAGCCAAGTCTACAGGAGTAATGAAAAACTGTTTTTT.

This clonotype was counted many times. This rearrangement joins TRBV20-1 to TRBJ2-7; D not resolved. The CDR3 is made up of 15 amino acids. Deletions cut 4 bases from V and 0 bases from J, with 16 bases between. CDR1 and CDR2 from the germline V gene are DFQATT and SNEGSKA (reference sequence). The CDR3 region is CSANLDRYISYEQYF. In DNA form, the CDR3 reads TGCAGTGCTAACCTCGACCGATACATCTCCTACGAGCAGTACTTC.

This clonotype has a count of ten or more. This chain joins TRBV20-1 and TRBJ2-7; D uncertain. The V and J ends lost 3 bases and 2 bases respectively, with 5 bases between them. The CDR3 contains 11 residues. Germline values: CDR1 DFQATT, CDR2 SNEGSKA (reference sequence). CDR3 nucleotide sequence: TGCAGTGCTAGGGCAGCCTACGAGCAGTACTTC. Translated, it gives CSARAAYEQYF.

The chain has TRBV7-9 and TRBJ1-3; no clear D gene. This CDR3 spans 14 amino acids. Germline V gene data show CDR1 as SEHNR and CDR2 as FQNEAQ (reference sequence). V dropped 3 bases and J dropped 1 base, with 7 bases sitting between them. The CDR3 reads CASSFGGSGNTIYF. The CDR3 DNA reads as TGTGCCAGCAGCTTTGGTGGATCTGGAAACACCATATATTTT.

The rearrangement joins TRBV27 to TRBJ1-5; no reliable D call. Germline V lookup: CDR1 MNHEY, CDR2 SMNVEV (reference sequence). The CDR3 spans 14 residues. Trimming pared 4 bases from V and 3 bases from J, leaving 10 bases between. The CDR3, as DNA: TGTGCCAGCAGTTGGACCGTGAACAATCAGCCCCAGCATTTT. Its protein is CASSWTVNNQPQHF.

Ten or more counts support this clonotype. This rearrangement joins TRBV20-1 to TRBJ2-1; TRBD1 agrees at 9 bases. Germline V gene data show CDR1 as DFQATT and CDR2 as SNEGSKA (reference sequence). After removal of 4 bases from V and 0 bases from J, the junction contained 13 bases not matched to a gene. The CDR3 sequence is 18 residues long. The DNA of the CDR3 is TGCAGTGCTACCTCGACGACGGGACAGGGAAGCTCCTACAATGAGCAGTTCTTC. This gives the protein CSATSTTGQGSSYNEQFF.

Ten or more counts support this clonotype. The V and J genes are TRBV20-1 and TRBJ2-1; the match to TRBD2 covers 7 bases. CDR1 is DFQATT, CDR2 SNEGSKA, per germline (reference sequence). The V and J ends lost 0 bases and 4 bases, in that order; junction bases with no gene match: 6. CDR3 size: 15 residues. In DNA, the CDR3 is TGCAGTGCTAGAGAGGGGGGGACGGGATACAATGAGCAGTTCTTC. It translates to CSAREGGTGYNEQFF.

The chain has TRBV12-3 or TRBV12-4 and TRBJ2-6; 7 bases are shared with TRBD1. The CDR3 has 18 amino acids. V was clipped by 2 bases and J by 4 bases; unmatched bases: 11. The CDR3 DNA follows: TGTGCCAGCAGTTTAACTAAAGGGGGCGCCTCCGGGGCCAACGTCCTGACTTTC. It codes for CASSLTKGGASGANVLTF.

At least ten counts were recorded for this clonotype. The chain uses TRBV11-2 and TRBJ2-1, with TRBD1 identical over 9 bases. Trimming cost V 4 bases and J 4 bases; bases outside gene matches: 11. The CDR3 runs 17 residues. The V gene's germline CDR1 is SGHAT and CDR2 FQNNGV. CDR3 amino acids: CASSSKPGQGPYNEQFF. The CDR3, as DNA: TGTGCCAGCAGCTCTAAACCGGGACAGGGACCATACAATGAGCAGTTCTTC.

In its sample, this clonotype was seen a few times. The gene calls are TRBV5-1 and TRBJ1-6, with D perhaps TRBD1 (5 bases). Trimming removed 5 bases from V and 7 bases from J, with 19 bases in between. The V gene's germline CDR1 is SGHRS and CDR2 YFSETQ. The CDR3 has 16 residues. The CDR3 DNA reads as TGCGCCAGCAGAACCAGGACGGGACCGGGGAATTCACCCCTCCACTTT. This translates into CASRTRTGPGNSPLHF.

This clonotype was detected a few times. The chain carries TRBV7-9 and TRBJ2-7; tentatively, D is TRBD2 (5 bases). Germline assignment: CDR1 SEHNR and CDR2 FQNEAQ (reference sequence). Between the trimmed V and J ends, which lost 3 bases and 1 base, there was a span of 10 bases. CDR3 size: 14 residues. The CDR3 DNA follows: TGTGCCAGCAGCTTTCCGGACTCTTCCTACGAGCAGTACTTC. The encoded protein is CASSFPDSSYEQYF.

This clonotype was observed a handful of times. The chain joins TRBV7-2 to TRBJ2-7; 7 bases agree with TRBD2. The junction had 2 bases not matched to a gene; V was cut back by 2 bases and J by 4 bases. CDR3 length equals 13 residues. Germline CDR1 SGHTA, CDR2 FQGNSA. The CDR3 coding sequence is TGTGCCAGCAGCTTAAAGCGGGGATACGAGCAGTACTTC. Translated, it gives CASSLKRGYEQYF. The full variable domain, in which reference TRBV7-2 and TRBJ2-7 provide the parts outside the CDR3, is GAGVSQSPSNKVTEKGKDVELRCDPISGHTALYWYRQSLGQGLEFLIYFQGNSAPDKSGLPSDRFSAERTGGSVSTLTIQRTQQEDSAVYLCASSLKRGYEQYFGPGTRLTVT.

This clonotype was observed at least ten times. J is TRBJ1-1 and V is TRBV5-8, with D possibly matching TRBD1 (5 bases). The CDR3 totals 14 residues. Looked up from germline, CDR1 is SGHTS and CDR2 is YDEGEE. V lost 2 bases and J 3 bases, leaving 11 bases between the germline ends. CDR3: CASSFSRADTEAFF. CDR3 in DNA: TGTGCCAGCAGCTTTTCCAGGGCCGACACTGAAGCTTTCTTT. Full variable domain (remainder filled in from reference TRBV5-8 and TRBJ1-1): EAGVTQSPTHLIKTRGQQATLRCSPISGHTSVYWYQQALGLGLQFLLWYDEGEERNRGNFPPRFSGRQFPNYSSELNVNALELEDSALYLCASSFSRADTEAFFGQGTRLTVV.

This clonotype was seen at least ten times. J is TRBJ2-2 and V is TRBV4-2; no clear D. The germline V gene has CDR1 LGHNA and CDR2 YNFKEQ. CDR3 length: 16 amino acids. Between the trimmed V and J ends, which lost 8 bases and 0 bases, there was a span of 16 bases. The CDR3 bases are TGTGCCAGCCGAGTGACGACGACTGCGAACACCGGGGAGCTGTTTTTT. As protein: CASRVTTTANTGELFF.

This chain connects TRBV4-1 to TRBJ1-1; 8 nucleotides align to TRBD1. The CDR3 is made up of 15 amino acids. CDR1 is MGHRA and CDR2 is YSYEKL in the germline V gene. V was pared by 4 bases and J by 1 base, with 5 bases of the junction left unmatched. CDR3 nucleotide sequence: TGCGCCAGCAGCCGACCTGGACAGGGGAACACTGAAGCTTTCTTT. Translating it yields CASSRPGQGNTEAFF.

This chain links TRBV7-2 with TRBJ2-2; TRBD2 agrees at 10 bases. V was pared by 1 base and J by 1 base, with 0 bases of the junction left unmatched. This CDR3 spans 16 amino acids. Germline lookup yields CDR1 SGHTA and CDR2 FQGNSA. CDR3 residues: CASSLGLAGNTGELFF. The CDR3 nucleotides are TGTGCCAGCAGCTTAGGACTAGCGGGGAACACCGGGGAGCTGTTTTTT.

The V gene is TRBV19, the J gene TRBJ1-5; 8 bases align to TRBD1. J gave up 2 bases and V 4 bases, and 4 bases lay outside the gene matches. This CDR3 is 15 amino acids long. The germline gives CDR1 LNHDA, CDR2 SQIVND (reference sequence). This chain's CDR3 is CASSRGGQGNQPQHF. The CDR3, as DNA: TGTGCCAGTAGTAGAGGGGGACAGGGCAATCAGCCCCAGCATTTT.

The table lists this clonotype with a few counts. The chain links TRBV7-8 to TRBJ1-2; D remains unclear. Trimming removed 2 bases from V and 2 bases from J, with 9 bases in between. Germline V gene data show CDR1 as SGHVS and CDR2 as FQNEAQ. CDR3 length: 14 residues. The CDR3 sequence is CASSLLFNNYGYTF. The CDR3 DNA follows: TGTGCCAGCAGCTTACTTTTTAACAACTATGGCTACACCTTC.